The source of this T cell receptor beta chain is a study of shared clonotypes between healthy human individuals. The assay was immunoSEQ multiplex PCR, and TCRdb's table has in-frame clones only and misses some. Among some 660,000 clones, around 73% were seen once, and the ten largest hold 1.5% to 2%. The clonotype comes from a woman in her twenties or thirties in good health. Sequenced: memory CD4+ T cells sorted from blood. Indicated subset: CD45RA-negative fraction.

CDR3 loop: CASSQDPNWSSYNSPLHF. CDR3 bases: TGCGCCAGCAGCCAAGATCCCAACTGGAGCTCCTATAATTCACCCCTCCACTTT. The chain carries TRBV4-1 and TRBJ1-6; no clear D. This CDR3 spans 18 amino acids. From germline, CDR1 is MGHRA and CDR2 YSYEKL. The germline V and J ends were trimmed by 0 bases and 0 bases, with 12 bases remaining between them.